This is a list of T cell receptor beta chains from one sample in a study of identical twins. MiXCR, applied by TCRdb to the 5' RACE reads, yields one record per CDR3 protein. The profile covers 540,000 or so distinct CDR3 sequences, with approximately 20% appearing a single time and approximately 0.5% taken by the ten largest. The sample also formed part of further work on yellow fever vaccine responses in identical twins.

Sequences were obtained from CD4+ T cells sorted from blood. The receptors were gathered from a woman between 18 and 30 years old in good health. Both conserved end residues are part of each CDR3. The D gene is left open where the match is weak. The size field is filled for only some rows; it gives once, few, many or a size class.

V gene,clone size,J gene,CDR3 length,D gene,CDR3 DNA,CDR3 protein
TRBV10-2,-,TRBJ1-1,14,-,TGCGCCAGCAAATCACAGGGCGATGTAACTGAAGCTTTCTTT,CASKSQGDVTEAFF
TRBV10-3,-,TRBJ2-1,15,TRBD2,TGTGCCATCAGAGCTAGCGGGGGACCTTACAATGAGCAGTTCTTC,CAIRASGGPYNEQFF
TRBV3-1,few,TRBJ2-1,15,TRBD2,TGTGCCAGCAGCCAATCCCCGGGACTAGCGGTGGAGCAGTTCTTC,CASSQSPGLAVEQFF
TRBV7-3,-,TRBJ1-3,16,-,TGTGCCAGCAGCCCCCATAACGTGGGTAGTGGAAACACCATATATTTT,CASSPHNVGSGNTIYF
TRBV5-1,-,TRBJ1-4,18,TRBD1,TGCGCCAGCAGCCCCAGAGGGGACAGGGGGTCAACTAATGAAAAACTGTTTTTT,CASSPRGDRGSTNEKLFF
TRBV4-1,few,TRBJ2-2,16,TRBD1,TGCGCCAGCAGCCAGTCGAGGGGACAGGGACCCGGGGAGCTGTTTTTT,CASSQSRGQGPGELFF
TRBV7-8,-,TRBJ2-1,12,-,TGTGCCAGCTCCGAGGTGGGGGGTCAGCAGTTCTTC,CASSEVGGQQFF
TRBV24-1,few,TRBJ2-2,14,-,TGTGCCACCTCTCGAACGGGACCAACCGGGGAGCTGTTTTTT,CATSRTGPTGELFF
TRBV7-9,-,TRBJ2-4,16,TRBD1,TGTGCCAGCAGCTTAAAATTTGGGACAGCAAAAAACATTCAGTACTTC,CASSLKFGTAKNIQYF
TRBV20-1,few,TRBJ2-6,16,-,TGCAGTGCTAACCTTGGGCGGATCTCTGGGGCCAACGTCCTGACTTTC,CSANLGRISGANVLTF
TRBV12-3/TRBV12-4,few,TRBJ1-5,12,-,TGTGCCAGCAGAAGTAGGGATCAGCCCCAGCATTTT,CASRSRDQPQHF
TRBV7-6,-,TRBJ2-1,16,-,TGTGCCAGCAGCTTAGCGACTCAACAGGGATACCGTGAGCAGTTCTTC,CASSLATQQGYREQFF
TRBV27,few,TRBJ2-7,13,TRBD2,TGTGCCTCAGGGCTAGCGGACTCCTACGAGCAGTACTTC,CASGLADSYEQYF
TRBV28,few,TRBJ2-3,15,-,TGTGCCAGCAGTTTCGAGCAGGTTGCTTTGGATACGCAGTATTTT,CASSFEQVALDTQYF
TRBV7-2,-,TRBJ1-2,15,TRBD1,TGTGCCAGCAGCCTACAAACCGGGACAGGGGTCGGCTACACCTTC,CASSLQTGTGVGYTF
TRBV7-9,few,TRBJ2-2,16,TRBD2,TGTGCCAGCAGCTTGAATGCGGGAGGATACACCGGGGAGCTGTTTTTT,CASSLNAGGYTGELFF
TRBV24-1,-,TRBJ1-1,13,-,TGTGCCACCAGTGAAAGACAGAACACTGAAGCTTTCTTT,CATSERQNTEAFF
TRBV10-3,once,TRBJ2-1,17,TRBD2,TGTGCCATCAGTGAGTCGTTAGCGGGGACTAACTACAATGAGCAGTTCTTC,CAISESLAGTNYNEQFF
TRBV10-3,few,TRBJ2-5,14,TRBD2,TGTGCCATCAGGGGTGACACAACGGGAGGGACCCAGTACTTC,CAIRGDTTGGTQYF
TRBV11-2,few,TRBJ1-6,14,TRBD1,TGTGCCAGCAGCTTGACAGGGGCCGGTTCACCCCTCCACTTT,CASSLTGAGSPLHF
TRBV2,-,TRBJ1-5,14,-,TGTGCCAGCAGTGAGCAGTATAGCAATCAGCCCCAGCATTTT,CASSEQYSNQPQHF
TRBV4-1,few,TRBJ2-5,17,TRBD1,TGCGCCAGCAGCCAAGTTCGGACAGGAATGAAGACCGAGACCCAGTACTTC,CASSQVRTGMKTETQYF
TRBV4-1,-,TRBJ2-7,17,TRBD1,TGCGCCAGCAGCCAGAAGGCCGGGACAGGGGCCCCCTACGAGCAGTACTTC,CASSQKAGTGAPYEQYF
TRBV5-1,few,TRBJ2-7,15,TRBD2,TGCGCCAGCAGCTTCCGGGAGGATACATCCTACGAGCAGTACTTC,CASSFREDTSYEQYF
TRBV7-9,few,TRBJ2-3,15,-,TGTGCCAGCAGCTTGAGGGGATCCCTCACAGATACGCAGTATTTT,CASSLRGSLTDTQYF
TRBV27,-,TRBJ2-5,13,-,TGTGCCAGCAGTTCTCCGTACCAAGAGACCCAGTACTTC,CASSSPYQETQYF
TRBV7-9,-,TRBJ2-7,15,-,TGTGCCAGCAGCCCCCGGGGGATGAAAAGTGGCGAGCAGTACTTC,CASSPRGMKSGEQYF
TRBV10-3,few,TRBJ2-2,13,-,TGTGCCATCATTAGCACGAGCACCGGGGAGCTGTTTTTT,CAIISTSTGELFF
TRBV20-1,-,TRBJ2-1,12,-,TGCAGTGCCCGTCCTCTAGTCGATGAGCAGTTCTTC,CSARPLVDEQFF
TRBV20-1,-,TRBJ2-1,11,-,TGCAGTGCGATCCTGGGGAATGAGCAGTTCTTC,CSAILGNEQFF
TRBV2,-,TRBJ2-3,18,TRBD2,TGTGCCAGCAGAGATAGAGATGACGGGGGGTGGATCACAGATACGCAGTATTTT,CASRDRDDGGWITDTQYF
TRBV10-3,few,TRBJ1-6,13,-,TGTGCCATCAGTGGGGACCATAATTCACCCCTCCACTTT,CAISGDHNSPLHF
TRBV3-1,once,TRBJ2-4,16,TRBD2,TGTGCCAGCAGCCCGGGGACTAACCTAGCCAAAAACATTCAGTACTTC,CASSPGTNLAKNIQYF
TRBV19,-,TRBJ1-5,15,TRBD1,TGTGCCAGTACCCTCTCTGGGGACAGTTATCAGCCCCAGCATTTT,CASTLSGDSYQPQHF
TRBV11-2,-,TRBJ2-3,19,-,TGTGCCAGCAGCCGCACAACCTCCGGGACGCCCACCCAAACAGATACGCAGTATTTT,CASSRTTSGTPTQTDTQYF
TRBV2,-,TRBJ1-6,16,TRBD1,TGTGCCAGCAGTGAAATCGGGGGACAGGGAGGATCACCCCTCCACTTT,CASSEIGGQGGSPLHF
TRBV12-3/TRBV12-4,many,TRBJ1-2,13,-,TGTGCCAGCAGTTTAGCGGGATCGTATGGCTACACCTTC,CASSLAGSYGYTF
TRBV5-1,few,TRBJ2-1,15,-,TGCGCCAGCACCCCGGCCGGGAGCTCCTACAATGAGCAGTTCTTC,CASTPAGSSYNEQFF
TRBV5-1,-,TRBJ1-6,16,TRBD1,TGCGCCAGCAGCACCTCGACAGGGGGTCTGGATTCACCCCTCCACTTT,CASSTSTGGLDSPLHF
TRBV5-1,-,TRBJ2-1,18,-,TGCGCCAGCAGCCCTAACTCCGCGGCAGGGGGGGTTTACGATGAGCAGTTCTTC,CASSPNSAAGGVYDEQFF
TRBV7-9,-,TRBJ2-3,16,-,TGTGCCAGCAGCGTAGGGGGCGGGGGGAGCACAGATACGCAGTATTTT,CASSVGGGGSTDTQYF
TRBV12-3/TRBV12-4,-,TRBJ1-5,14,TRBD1,TGTGCCGCTCCATTCGGACAGGGCGTTCAGCCCCAGCATTTT,CAAPFGQGVQPQHF
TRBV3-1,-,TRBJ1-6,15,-,TGTGCCAGCAGCCAAGATCGCGGGGGCAATTCACCCCTCCACTTT,CASSQDRGGNSPLHF
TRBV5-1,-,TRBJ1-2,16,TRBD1,TGCGCCAGCAGCTGGACAGGGGAGGCCCTTAACTATGGCTACACCTTC,CASSWTGEALNYGYTF
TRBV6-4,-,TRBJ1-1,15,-,TGTGCCAGCAGTGACTCCCCAGTAGGGAACACTGAAGCTTTCTTT,CASSDSPVGNTEAFF
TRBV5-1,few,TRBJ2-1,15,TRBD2,TGCGCCAGCAGCTTGGAGGGACTAGTTGGAAATGAGCAGTTCTTC,CASSLEGLVGNEQFF
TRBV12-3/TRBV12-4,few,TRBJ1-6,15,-,TGTGCCAGCAGCCAGCGACAGGCTTATAATTCACCCCTCCACTTT,CASSQRQAYNSPLHF
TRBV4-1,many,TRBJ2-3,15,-,TGCGCCAGCAGCCAAGTTACCGGAGACAGGAATACGCAGTATTTT,CASSQVTGDRNTQYF
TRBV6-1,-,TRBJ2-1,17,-,TGTGCCAGCAGGAGGGACCCCCCGGGGGTCACCTACAATGAGCAGTTCTTC,CASRRDPPGVTYNEQFF
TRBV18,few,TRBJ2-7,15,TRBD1,TGTGCCAGCTCACCGGGACAGGGGGGGGTCTACGAGCAGTACTTC,CASSPGQGGVYEQYF
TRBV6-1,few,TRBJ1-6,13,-,TGTGCCAGCAGTGTGGACAGTAATTCACCCCTCCACTTT,CASSVDSNSPLHF
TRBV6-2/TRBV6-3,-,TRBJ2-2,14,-,TGTGCCAGCAATCGCGTCTGGAACACCGGGGAGCTGTTTTTT,CASNRVWNTGELFF
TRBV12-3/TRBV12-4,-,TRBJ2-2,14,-,TGTGCCAGCATCCGCTTCGGCCAGGCCGGGGAGCTGTTTTTT,CASIRFGQAGELFF
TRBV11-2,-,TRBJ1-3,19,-,TGTGCCTTCTGCACAGACTCGAGGGGGGCCACACTCTCTGGAAACACCATATATTTT,CAFCTDSRGATLSGNTIYF
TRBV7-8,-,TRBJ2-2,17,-,TGTGCCAGCAGCTTAGATATCACAAAGGCGAACACCGGGGAGCTGTTTTTT,CASSLDITKANTGELFF
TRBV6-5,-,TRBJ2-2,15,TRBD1,TGTGCCAGCAGTTACGCGACAGGGAATGGCGGGGAGCTGTTTTTT,CASSYATGNGGELFF
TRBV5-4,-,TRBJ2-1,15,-,TGTGCCAGCAGCCCCTCCAGGGTCTCCTACAATGAGCAGTTCTTC,CASSPSRVSYNEQFF
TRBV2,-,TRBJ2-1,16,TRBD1,TGTGCCAGCAGTGGGGCCGGGACAGGGAACATCTATGAGCAGTTCTTC,CASSGAGTGNIYEQFF
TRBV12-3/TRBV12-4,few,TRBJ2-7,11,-,TGTGCCAGCAGTCGGGGCCTCGAGCAGTACTTC,CASSRGLEQYF
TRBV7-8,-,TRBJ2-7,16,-,TGTGCCAGCAACGCTCTGGGCAGGGGAGGGCCCTACGAGCAGTACTTC,CASNALGRGGPYEQYF